The 17 T cell receptor beta chains given below trace back to one sample, sequenced in a study of T cells in Graves' hyperthyroidism and ophthalmopathy. Researchers amplified the TCR beta CDR3 regions from RNA transcripts. Primed by the HTBI set, a first-round RT-PCR was run on the TCR CDR3. TCRdb fed the multiplex PCR reads into MiXCR, producing one record per CDR3 protein. The data contain approximately 690,000 distinct CDR3 sequences, more than 20% of them singletons. The specimen was blood. These receptors all stem from a man aged 25 to 45 with Graves' ophthalmopathy.

This clonotype was picked up many times. This chain connects TRBV7-9 to TRBJ1-1; D uncertain. The V end was cut by 3 bases, the J end by 7 bases, with 15 bases between. The CDR3 extends over 14 amino acids. Per germline, CDR1 SEHNR and CDR2 FQNEAQ (reference sequence). DNA for the CDR3: TGTGCCAGCAGCTTGGCAGGCCCGGGCAGTGAAGCTTTCTTT. Translating it yields CASSLAGPGSEAFF.

This clonotype was seen many times. CDR3 DNA sequence: TGTGCCTGGAGGAGGAGTGGGGTTTATGGCTACACCTTC. This sequence encodes CAWRRSGVYGYTF. This chain connects TRBV30 to TRBJ1-2, with D uncertain. The CDR3 is made up of 13 amino acids. V dropped 3 bases and J dropped 5 bases, with 13 bases sitting between them. Germline-derived CDR1 and CDR2 are GTSNPN and SVGIG (reference sequence).

This clonotype showed up just a few times. The chain employs TRBV7-9 and TRBJ2-7; 10 bases are shared with TRBD1. Germline CDR1 and CDR2: SEHNR and FQNEAQ (reference sequence). This CDR3 region has 16 residues. The V and J ends lost 0 bases and 4 bases, in that order; junction bases with no gene match: 6. DNA of the CDR3: TGTGCCAGCAGCTTAGCATCGGGACAGGGGTTATACGAGCAGTACTTC. Translated, it gives CASSLASGQGLYEQYF. Drawing the rest from reference TRBV7-9 and TRBJ2-7, the complete variable domain is DTGVSQNPRHKITKRGQNVTFRCDPISEHNRLYWYRQTLGQGPEFLTYFQNEAQLEKSRLLSDRFSAERPKGSFSTLEIQRTEQGDSAMYLCASSLASGQGLYEQYFGPGTRLTVT.

This chain joins TRBV5-8 and TRBJ1-1; 8 bases are shared with TRBD1. This CDR3 spans 17 amino acids. CDR1 and CDR2 from the germline V gene are SGHTS and YDEGEE. Trimming at V came to 0 bases and at J to 5 bases, leaving 12 bases not matched to a gene. CDR3 region: CASSLAGRGPPGTEAFF. The CDR3 DNA follows: TGTGCCAGCAGCTTGGCAGGCAGGGGGCCCCCCGGGACTGAAGCTTTCTTT.

This sequence joins TRBV6-2 or TRBV6-3 and TRBJ2-1; 9 nucleotides agree with TRBD1. Germline CDR1 is MNHEY and CDR2 is SVGEGT. The CDR3 has 16 amino acids. The V segment lost 6 bases and the J segment 4 bases; nucleotides outside the gene matches: 10. CDR3 loop: CASSRTGTGSYNEQFF. In DNA, the CDR3 is TGTGCCAGCAGCCGTACCGGGACAGGGAGTTACAATGAGCAGTTCTTC.

At least ten counts were recorded for this clonotype. This rearrangement joins TRBV30 to TRBJ2-3, with a tentative D call TRBD1 (6 bases). CDR3 size: 13 residues. Per the germline V gene, CDR1 is GTSNPN and CDR2 is SVGIG (reference sequence). V was shortened by 2 bases and J by 6 bases, with 12 bases between the two germline ends. DNA of the CDR3: TGTGCCTGGAGTTCGGGTACAGGGGATACGCAGTATTTT. Its translation: CAWSSGTGDTQYF.

CDR3 loop: CANRGPGQVYNEQFF. The CDR3 DNA reads as TGTGCCAACAGGGGCCCGGGACAGGTATACAATGAGCAGTTCTTC. The chain combines TRBV6-1 with TRBJ2-1; 8 bases are shared with TRBD1. The CDR3 is made up of 15 amino acids. Looked up from germline, CDR1 is MNHNS and CDR2 is SASEGT. The trim removed 10 bases at V and 4 bases at J, leaving 12 bases unmatched.

This clonotype was counted between two and nine times. A much bigger clone sits one base away, suggesting this may be a read error. The chain has TRBV7-2 and TRBJ2-5; 12 positions match TRBD2. The CDR3 has 17 residues. CDR1 SGHTA and CDR2 FQGNSA come from the germline V gene. The DNA of the CDR3 is TGTGCCGGCAGCCAGGGACTAGCGGGTTCCCTACAAGAGACCCAGTACTTC. This codes for CAGSQGLAGSLQETQYF.

This chain links TRBV2 with TRBJ1-1; TRBD1 might be the D (5 bases). The CDR3 has 13 amino acids. Trimming removed 8 bases from V and 0 bases from J, with 10 bases in between. The germline V gene has CDR1 SNHLY and CDR2 FYNNEI. CDR3 bases: TGTGCCAGCGAGGGGTTCATGAACACTGAAGCTTTCTTT. It codes for CASEGFMNTEAFF. Drawing the rest from reference TRBV2 and TRBJ1-1, the complete variable domain is EPEVTQTPSHQVTQMGQEVILRCVPISNHLYFYWYRQILGQKVEFLVSFYNNEISEKSEIFDDQFSVERPDGSNFTLKIRSTKLEDSAMYFCASEGFMNTEAFFGQGTRLTVV.

The CDR3 here is CASTPAALSYNEQFF. Written as DNA, the CDR3 is TGTGCCAGTACCCCGGCCGCCTTATCCTACAATGAGCAGTTCTTC. The chain carries TRBV2 and TRBJ2-1; D remains ambiguous. CDR1 is SNHLY and CDR2 is FYNNEI in the germline V gene. With 9 bases removed from V and 1 base from J, the gap between germline ends came to 16 bases. The CDR3 contains 15 residues.

The CDR3 nucleotides are TGTGCCAGCAGCCCTCCCTCGAACACAGATACGCAGTATTTT. Protein product: CASSPPSNTDTQYF. The rearrangement joins TRBV13 to TRBJ2-3; D ambiguous. V was shortened by 5 bases and J by 2 bases, with 11 bases between the two germline ends. The CDR3 sequence is 14 residues long. CDR1 PRHDT and CDR2 FYEKMQ come from the germline V gene (reference sequence).

The V and J genes are TRBV20-1 and TRBJ2-1, with 14 bases fitting TRBD2. This CDR3 is built from 18 residues. Unmatched junction bases numbered 8, after V lost 0 bases and J lost 4 bases. Germline V lookup: CDR1 DFQATT, CDR2 SNEGSKA (reference sequence). The CDR3 DNA follows: TGCAGTGCTAGAGACCCCGGGACTAGCGGGAGAGTATACAATGAGCAGTTCTTC. Translated: CSARDPGTSGRVYNEQFF.

Ten or more counts support this clonotype. V usage is TRBV20-1 and J usage is TRBJ2-7; TRBD1 matches 7 bases. Trimming removed 0 bases from V and 3 bases from J; junction bases left unmatched: 5. Germline assignment: CDR1 DFQATT and CDR2 SNEGSKA (reference sequence). The CDR3 length is 14 residues. This CDR3 is CSAREPDRVYEQYF. The CDR3 bases are TGCAGTGCTAGAGAACCCGACAGGGTCTACGAGCAGTACTTC.

This clonotype was counted many times. The chain is built from TRBV7-8 and TRBJ2-1; 11 nucleotides line up with TRBD2. This CDR3 comprises 15 residues. Trimming removed 5 bases from V and 4 bases from J; junction bases left unmatched: 4. From germline, CDR1 is SGHVS and CDR2 FQNEAQ. The CDR3, as DNA: TGTGCCAGCAGCCCGACTAGCGGGATGTACAATGAGCAGTTCTTC. Its translation: CASSPTSGMYNEQFF.

The chain couples TRBV5-6 to TRBJ2-7, with TRBD1 identical over 10 bases. The CDR3 sequence is 17 residues long. Germline assignment: CDR1 SGHDT and CDR2 YYEEEE. The V segment lost 2 bases and the J segment 2 bases; nucleotides outside the gene matches: 10. The CDR3 is CASSFGTGDEIPYEQYF. DNA for the CDR3: TGTGCCAGCAGCTTCGGGACAGGGGACGAAATACCCTACGAGCAGTACTTC.

This chain links TRBV30 with TRBJ1-5, with D unclear. CDR1 and CDR2 from the germline V gene are GTSNPN and SVGIG (reference sequence). The length of the CDR3 is 13 residues. The V and J ends lost 0 bases and 1 base respectively, with 4 bases between them. The CDR3 bases are TGTGCCTGGAGTGTAAAGAGCAATCAGCCCCAGCATTTT. Its translation is CAWSVKSNQPQHF.

This clonotype was counted only a few times. V usage is TRBV11-2 and J usage is TRBJ2-3, with D uncertain. Germline lookup yields CDR1 SGHAT and CDR2 FQNNGV. The V end lost 0 bases, the J end lost 3 bases, and 13 bases lay between the germline ends. The CDR3 spans 16 residues. This chain's CDR3 is CASSLDLGFPTDTQYF. The CDR3 nucleotides read TGTGCCAGCAGCTTAGATCTCGGGTTCCCGACAGATACGCAGTATTTT.